The source of this T cell receptor beta chain is a study of cytomegalovirus exposure and HLA in healthy donors. Study summary: HLA-typed donors were the source of about 90 million unique TCRs held in an early data release. Notes on the study in general: Most TCRs appeared rarely, but some public TCRs recurred in many donors. Among the sequence variants, a highly shared cluster was likely an artifact of sequencing.

As concerns this clone: Its target is unknown.

There are 14 residues in the CDR3. V was clipped by 0 bases and J by 6 bases, with 10 bases between them. Germline assignment: CDR1 SGHRS and CDR2 YFSETQ. PCR involved 60 Vbeta and 13 Jbeta primers. Assay used: immunoSEQ multiplex PCR; TCRdb lists only in-frame clones, some missing. The table shows some 96,000 clones, with roughly three quarters occurring only once. Sequenced material: PBMCs. The chain joins TRBV5-1 to TRBJ1-5; D possibly corresponds to TRBD1 (6 bases). The origin of this receptor is a man aged 40-55 years in good health and CMV-seronegative. The CDR3 bases are TGCGCCAGCAGCTTGGGCCAGGGGAGTCAGCCCCAGCATTTT. Translation: CASSLGQGSQPQHF.